The T cell receptor (beta chain) under discussion was sequenced for a study of T cells in Graves' hyperthyroidism and ophthalmopathy. Whole-study context: Peripheral blood was collected at initial diagnosis, before any treatment.

TCR beta CDR3 regions were amplified from RNA. Initially, a first-round RT-PCR of the TCR CDR3 employed the HTBI primer set. TCRdb called the multiplex PCR reads again in MiXCR, with one record for every CDR3 protein. Of around 520,000 distinct CDR3 sequences in the sample, approximately 15% are singletons; the top ten hold about 17%. Stable hyperthyroidism: no ophthalmopathy progression over 18 months of follow-up. Participants, patients aged 18 to 65, had newly diagnosed hyperthyroidism with a duration under 2 months. Every diagnosis used clinical symptoms, serum thyroxine and TRAb, thyroid ultrasound and orbital computed tomography. Germline V gives CDR1 ENHRY, CDR2 SYGVKD. The CDR3 has 15 residues. After removal of 0 bases from V and 6 bases from J, the junction contained 8 bases not matched to a gene. Ten or more counts support this clonotype.

The chain employs TRBV10-3 and TRBJ2-7, with TRBD2 matching over 7 bases. The sequencing input was blood. The receptor was isolated from a young woman with Graves' hyperthyroidism. The CDR3 here is CAISESLAATREQYF. For the CDR3, the DNA is TGTGCCATCAGTGAGTCCCTAGCGGCAACCCGCGAGCAGTACTTC.